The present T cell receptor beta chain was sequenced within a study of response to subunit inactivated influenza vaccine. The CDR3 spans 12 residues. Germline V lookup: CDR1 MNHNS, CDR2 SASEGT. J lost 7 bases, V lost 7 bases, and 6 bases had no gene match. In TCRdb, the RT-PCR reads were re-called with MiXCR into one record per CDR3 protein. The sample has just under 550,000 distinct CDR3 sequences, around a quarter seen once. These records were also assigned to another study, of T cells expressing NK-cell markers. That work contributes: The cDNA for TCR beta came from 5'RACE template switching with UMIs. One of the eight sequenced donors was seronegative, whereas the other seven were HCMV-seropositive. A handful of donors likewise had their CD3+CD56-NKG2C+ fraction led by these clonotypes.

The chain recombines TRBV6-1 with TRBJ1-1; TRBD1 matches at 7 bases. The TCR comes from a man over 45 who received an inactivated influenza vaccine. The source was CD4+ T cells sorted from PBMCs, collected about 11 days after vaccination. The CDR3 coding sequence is TGTGCCAGCACCCAAGACAGGGTTGAAGCTTTCTTT. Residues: CASTQDRVEAFF.